The clone carrying this T cell receptor (beta chain) has just one count. This sample is part of a study of blood T cell repertoires in COVID-19. Turning to the study itself: COVID-19 samples collected from the United States, Italy and Spain covered acute and convalescent phases.

Profiling relied on immunoSEQ multiplex PCR, and the TCRdb table lists in-frame clones only, not all of them. The data show over 300,000 clones, 70% to 90% seen once. This sequence originates from a man under 40 who had recovered from COVID-19. The sequenced sample was PBMCs or T cells enriched from blood (not recorded which).

The CDR3 DNA follows: TGTGCCAGCAGCCAAGGATTCGCTGAGGCCAATGAGCAGTTCTTC. This translates into CASSQGFAEANEQFF. V usage is TRBV3-1 (or the pseudogene TRBV3-2) and J usage is TRBJ2-1; D call uncertain. In germline, CDR1 is LGHDT, CDR2 YNNKEL (reference sequence). The CDR3 runs to 15 residues. Trimming left V 1 base short and J 6 bases short, with 13 bases between.